These 17 T cell receptor beta chains originate from one sample sequenced in a study of cytomegalovirus exposure and HLA in healthy donors. The data were produced by immunoSEQ multiplex PCR, yet TCRdb's version contains in-frame clones alone and is incomplete. The data show 250,000 to 300,000 clones, approximately 86% seen once. Specimen: PBMCs. The receptors derive from a woman aged 18-30 years in good health and CMV-seronegative.

The V call is TRBV6-6, the J call TRBJ2-7; 8 nucleotides align to TRBD1. V was pared by 6 bases and J by 6 bases, with 10 bases of the junction left unmatched. The CDR3 length is 14 residues. Germline assignment: CDR1 MNHNY and CDR2 SVGAGI (reference sequence). The CDR3 DNA reads as TGTGCCAGCAGGGTAACAGGGGGTTGGGGCGAGCAGTACTTC. This sequence encodes CASRVTGGWGEQYF.

This clone was recorded a few times. J is TRBJ2-7 and V is TRBV18; the D is unclear. Deletions cut 6 bases from V and 1 base from J, with 4 bases between. The V gene's germline CDR1 is KGHSH and CDR2 LQKENI. This CDR3 contains 11 residues. As DNA, the CDR3 is TGTGCCAGCTCCGTGTCCTACGAGCAGTACTTC. This gives the protein CASSVSYEQYF. The variable domain in full, with the rest retrieved from reference TRBV18 and TRBJ2-7, is NAGVMQNPRHLVRRRGQEARLRCSPMKGHSHVYWYRQLPEEGLKFMVYLQKENIIDESGMPKERFSAEFPKEGPSILRIQQVVRGDSAAYFCASSVSYEQYFGPGTRLTVT.

Only a few counts were recorded for this clone. This chain connects TRBV27 to TRBJ2-7, with 10 bases that match TRBD2. Unmatched junction bases numbered 11, after V lost 6 bases and J lost 12 bases. The length of the CDR3 is 13 residues. Per germline, CDR1 MNHEY and CDR2 SMNVEV (reference sequence). As DNA, the CDR3 is TGTGCCAGCAGCGCCGGACTAGCGGCGGGTAGGTACTTC. This encodes CASSAGLAAGRYF.

This chain links TRBV19 with TRBJ2-1, with 9 bases aligning to TRBD2. The V gene's germline CDR1 is LNHDA and CDR2 SQIVND (reference sequence). Trimming took 6 bases from V and 9 from J; bases not matched to a gene: 12. The CDR3 spans 15 residues. Here the CDR3 reads CASRTRLAAIGEQFF. The DNA for the CDR3 is TGTGCCAGTAGGACAAGACTAGCGGCTATCGGTGAGCAGTTCTTC.

This rearrangement joins TRBV7-9 to TRBJ2-7; 10 bases match TRBD1. The CDR3 runs to 15 residues. Germline values: CDR1 SEHNR, CDR2 FQNEAQ (reference sequence). V was clipped by 5 bases and J by 6 bases; unmatched bases: 10. The CDR3, as DNA: TGTGCCAGCAGCCCAGCGGGGACAGGGGCGCGCGAGCAGTACTTC. Translated, it gives CASSPAGTGAREQYF.

The genes are TRBV7-9 and TRBJ2-7, with 13 bases lining up with TRBD2. Germline V CDR1 and CDR2: SEHNR, FQNEAQ (reference sequence). The CDR3 has 17 amino acids. Trimming took 5 bases from V and 4 from J; bases not matched to a gene: 11. The CDR3 is CASSAWTSGGRGYEQYF. The CDR3 region has the DNA TGTGCCAGCAGCGCCTGGACTAGCGGGGGCCGAGGGTACGAGCAGTACTTC. Filled out from reference TRBV7-9 and TRBJ2-7, the complete variable domain reads DTGVSQNPRHKITKRGQNVTFRCDPISEHNRLYWYRQTLGQGPEFLTYFQNEAQLEKSRLLSDRFSAERPKGSFSTLEIQRTEQGDSAMYLCASSAWTSGGRGYEQYFGPGTRLTVT.

DNA of the CDR3: TGTGCCAGCAGCTCCTACAGGGGAGCCTACAATGAGCAGTTCTTC. This encodes CASSSYRGAYNEQFF. The rearrangement joins TRBV5-6 to TRBJ2-1, with 7 nucleotides matching TRBD1. V lost 3 bases to trimming and J lost 2 bases; unmatched junction nucleotides: 5. CDR3 length: 15 residues. Germline V lookup: CDR1 SGHDT, CDR2 YYEEEE.

The genes are TRBV27 and TRBJ2-3; D possibly corresponds to TRBD2 (5 bases). Trimming removed 4 bases from V and 1 base from J, with 15 bases in between. CDR3 size: 16 residues. CDR1 is MNHEY and CDR2 is SMNVEV in the germline V gene (reference sequence). The CDR3 loop reads CASSSIAILGTDTQYF. CDR3 bases: TGTGCCAGCAGTTCCATTGCCATACTAGGCACAGATACGCAGTATTTT.

Concerning this clone itself: One end of the junction does not line up with germline, which may come from a read error. This rearrangement joins TRBV2 to TRBJ2-7, with a weak D call TRBD2 (5 bases). The CDR3 loop spans 13 amino acids. Per the germline V gene, CDR1 is SNHLY and CDR2 is FYNNEI. CDR3 in DNA: TGTGCCAGCACTGAACTAGTAACCTACGAGCAGTACTTC. Its protein is CASTELVTYEQYF. The full variable domain, with the rest looked up from reference TRBV2 and TRBJ2-7, is EPEVTQTPSHQVTQMGQEVILRCVPISNHLYFYWYRQILGQKVEFLVSFYNNEISEKSEIFDDQFSVERPDGSNFTLKIRSTKLEDSAMYFCASTELVTYEQYFGPGTRLTVT.

This clone was recorded once. The genes are TRBV5-1 and TRBJ2-2; a possible D gene is TRBD2 (5 bases). The CDR3 has 13 residues. The V gene lost 6 bases and the J gene lost 4 bases, with 10 bases spanning the gap. Germline-derived CDR1 and CDR2 are SGHRS and YFSETQ. The CDR3 spells CASKDLGTGELFF. The CDR3 region has the DNA TGCGCCAGCAAGGACTTGGGCACCGGGGAGCTGTTTTTT.

V gene TRBV27 combines with J gene TRBJ2-7, with 9 bases fitting TRBD1. The germline CDR1 and CDR2 sequences are MNHEY and SMNVEV (reference sequence). Losses at the gene ends were 6 bases for V and 3 bases for J; bases not matched to a gene: 12. This CDR3 comprises 16 residues. The CDR3 here is CASSTGTGKRGYEQYF. The CDR3 DNA is TGTGCCAGCAGCACCGGGACAGGGAAGAGGGGCTACGAGCAGTACTTC.

The rearrangement joins TRBV6-6 to TRBJ1-2; 8 nucleotides line up with TRBD1. This CDR3 has 13 amino acids. Germline values: CDR1 MNHNY, CDR2 SVGAGI (reference sequence). V shed 5 bases, J shed 7 bases, and the junction held 6 bases outside the gene matches. Here the CDR3 reads CASSGQGVGGYTF. The CDR3 nucleotides are TGTGCCAGCAGTGGACAGGGCGTTGGTGGCTACACCTTC.

The chain has TRBV6-1 and TRBJ2-3, with no clear D. This CDR3 has 16 amino acids. Germline loops: CDR1 MNHNS, CDR2 SASEGT. V gave up 2 bases and J gave up 1 base, with 13 bases separating them. The CDR3 nucleotides read TGTGCCAGCAGTGAAACTCTTCTAGTCGGCACAGATACGCAGTATTTT. Amino acids: CASSETLLVGTDTQYF.

The chain carries TRBV2 and TRBJ1-2; 12 positions match TRBD1. The trim removed 6 bases at V and 4 bases at J, leaving 3 bases unmatched. The V gene's germline CDR1 is SNHLY and CDR2 FYNNEI. The CDR3 covers 14 residues. The DNA of the CDR3 is TGTGCCAGCAGGGGACAGGGGGCAGGCTATGGCTACACCTTC. Encoded protein: CASRGQGAGYGYTF.

The V gene is TRBV27, the J gene TRBJ2-7; unclear D gene. The V end lost 3 bases, the J end lost 3 bases, and 12 bases lay between the germline ends. The CDR3 runs 14 residues. In germline, CDR1 is MNHEY, CDR2 SMNVEV (reference sequence). CDR3 protein: CASSLERGNYEQYF. The DNA for the CDR3 is TGTGCCAGCAGTTTGGAGCGAGGAAACTACGAGCAGTACTTC.

This clone came up a few times. CDR3 nucleotide sequence: TGTGCCAGCAGTAGGACAGGGACCCCGACCTACGAGCAGTACTTC. Translated, it gives CASSRTGTPTYEQYF. V and J are TRBV6-6 and TRBJ2-7, with 8 bases lining up with TRBD1. Trimming cost V 5 bases and J 2 bases; bases outside gene matches: 8. The CDR3 covers 15 residues. Per germline, CDR1 MNHNY and CDR2 SVGAGI (reference sequence).

V usage is TRBV7-6 and J usage is TRBJ2-7; D may be TRBD1 (6 bases). Germline CDR1 and CDR2: SGHVS and FNYEAQ. The CDR3 length is 13 residues. Trimming removed 5 bases from V and 6 bases from J, with 14 bases in between. The CDR3 sequence: CASSVDRKPEQYF. The CDR3 region has the DNA TGTGCCAGCAGCGTAGACAGGAAGCCCGAGCAGTACTTC.